The present entry profiles one T cell receptor (beta chain) with its context. Antigen unknown. This specimen comes from a study of T cell clones after liver transplantation. Study details: TCRbeta sequencing after a pre-transplant mixed lymphocyte reaction identified graft-donor-reactive clones, later tracked in post-transplant blood. The study's findings and limits: Migration into the graft, not deletion, may explain lost graft donor-reactive T cells. In two subjects, few donor cells limited the measurable donor-reactive repertoire.

Germline V gene sequence: CDR1 SGHTA, CDR2 FQGTGA. Trimming removed 3 bases from V and 4 bases from J, with 6 bases in between. This CDR3 has 13 residues. Clones were read by immunoSEQ multiplex PCR, and TCRdb kept only the in-frame ones, dropping some. The sample consists of 65,000 to 90,000 clones, about nine tenths of them appearing once. This chain joins TRBV7-3 and TRBJ2-2; no clear D gene. The receptor was derived from a human donor who received a liver transplant. The input for sequencing was CD4+ T cells from blood, taken before liver transplant. Here the CDR3 DNA reads TGTGCCAGCAGCTTGGGAAGCACCGGGGAGCTGTTTTTT. Its translation is CASSLGSTGELFF.